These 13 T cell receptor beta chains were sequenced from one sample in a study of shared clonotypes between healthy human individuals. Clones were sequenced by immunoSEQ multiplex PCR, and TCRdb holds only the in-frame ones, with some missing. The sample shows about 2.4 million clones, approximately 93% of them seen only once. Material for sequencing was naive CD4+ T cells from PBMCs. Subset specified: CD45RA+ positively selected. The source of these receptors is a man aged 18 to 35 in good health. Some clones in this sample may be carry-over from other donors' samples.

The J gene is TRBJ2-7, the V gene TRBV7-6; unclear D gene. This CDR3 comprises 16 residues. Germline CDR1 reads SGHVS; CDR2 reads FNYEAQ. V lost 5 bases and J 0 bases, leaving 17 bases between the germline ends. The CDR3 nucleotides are TGTGCCAGCAGCCATGGGAATCAGGTGGACTCCTACGAGCAGTACTTC. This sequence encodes CASSHGNQVDSYEQYF.

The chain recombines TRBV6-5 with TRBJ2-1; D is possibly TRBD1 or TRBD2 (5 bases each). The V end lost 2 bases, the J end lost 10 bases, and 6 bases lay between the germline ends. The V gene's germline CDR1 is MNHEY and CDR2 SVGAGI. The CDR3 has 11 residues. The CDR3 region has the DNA TGTGCCAGCAGTTACGGGACGGAGCAGTTCTTC. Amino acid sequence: CASSYGTEQFF.

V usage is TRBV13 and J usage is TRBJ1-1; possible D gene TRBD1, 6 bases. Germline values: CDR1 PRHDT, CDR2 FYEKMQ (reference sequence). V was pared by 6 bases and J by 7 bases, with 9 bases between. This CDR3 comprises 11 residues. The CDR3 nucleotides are TGTGCCAGCAGTTTACAGGGTGAAGCTTTCTTT. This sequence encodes CASSLQGEAFF.

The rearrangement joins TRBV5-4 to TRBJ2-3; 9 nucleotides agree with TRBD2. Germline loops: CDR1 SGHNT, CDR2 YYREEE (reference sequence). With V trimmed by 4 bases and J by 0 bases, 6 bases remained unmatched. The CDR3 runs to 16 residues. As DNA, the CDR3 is TGTGCCAGCAGCCCTACCGGACTAGCGAGCACAGATACGCAGTATTTT. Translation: CASSPTGLASTDTQYF.

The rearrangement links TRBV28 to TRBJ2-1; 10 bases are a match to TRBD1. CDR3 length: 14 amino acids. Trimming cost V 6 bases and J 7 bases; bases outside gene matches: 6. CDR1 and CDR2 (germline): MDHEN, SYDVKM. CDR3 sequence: CASSPRDRGNEQFF. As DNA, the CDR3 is TGTGCCAGCAGCCCTCGGGACAGGGGTAATGAGCAGTTCTTC. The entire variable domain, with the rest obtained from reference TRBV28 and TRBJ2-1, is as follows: DVKVTQSSRYLVKRTGEKVFLECVQDMDHENMFWYRQDPGLGLRLIYFSYDVKMKEKGDIPEGYSVSREKKERFSLILESASTNQTSMYLCASSPRDRGNEQFFGPGTRLTVL.

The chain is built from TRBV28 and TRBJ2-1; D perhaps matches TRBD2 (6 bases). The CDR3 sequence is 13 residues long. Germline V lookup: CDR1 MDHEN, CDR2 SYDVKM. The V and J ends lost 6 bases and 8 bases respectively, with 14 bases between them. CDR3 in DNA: TGTGCCAGCAGCGGGGACTCCGGCGATGAGCAGTTCTTC. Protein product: CASSGDSGDEQFF.

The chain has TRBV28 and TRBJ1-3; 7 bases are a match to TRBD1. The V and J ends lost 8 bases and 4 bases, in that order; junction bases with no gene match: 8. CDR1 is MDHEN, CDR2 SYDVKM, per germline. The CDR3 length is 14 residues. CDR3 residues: CASYAGGQGNTIYF. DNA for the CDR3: TGTGCCAGCTATGCAGGGGGGCAGGGAAACACCATATATTTT. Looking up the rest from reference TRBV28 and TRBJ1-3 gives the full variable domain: DVKVTQSSRYLVKRTGEKVFLECVQDMDHENMFWYRQDPGLGLRLIYFSYDVKMKEKGDIPEGYSVSREKKERFSLILESASTNQTSMYLCASYAGGQGNTIYFGEGSWLTVV.

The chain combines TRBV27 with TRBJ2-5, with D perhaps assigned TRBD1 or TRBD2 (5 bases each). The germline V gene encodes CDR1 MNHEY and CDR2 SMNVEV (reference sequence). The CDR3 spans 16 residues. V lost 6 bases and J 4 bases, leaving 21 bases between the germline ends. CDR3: CASRDVTGRVGETQYF. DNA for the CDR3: TGTGCCAGCAGGGATGTGACGGGGCGCGTGGGAGAGACCCAGTACTTC.

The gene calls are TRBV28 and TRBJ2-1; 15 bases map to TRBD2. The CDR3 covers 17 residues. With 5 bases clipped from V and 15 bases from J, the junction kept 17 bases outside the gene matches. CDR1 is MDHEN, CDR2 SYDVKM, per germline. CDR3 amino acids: CASSINPGTSGGMRLFF. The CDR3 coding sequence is TGTGCCAGCAGTATCAACCCCGGGACTAGCGGGGGGATGCGGCTGTTCTTC.

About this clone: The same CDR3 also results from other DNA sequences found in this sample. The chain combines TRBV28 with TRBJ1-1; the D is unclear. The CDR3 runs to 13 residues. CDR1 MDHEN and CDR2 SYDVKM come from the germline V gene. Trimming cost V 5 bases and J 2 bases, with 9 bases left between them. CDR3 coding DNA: TGTGCCAGCAGTCCGACAATAAACACTGAAGCTTTCTTT. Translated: CASSPTINTEAFF.

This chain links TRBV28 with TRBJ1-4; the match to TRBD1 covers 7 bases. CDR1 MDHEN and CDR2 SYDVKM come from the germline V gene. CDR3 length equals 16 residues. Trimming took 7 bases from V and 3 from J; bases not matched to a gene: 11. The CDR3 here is CASTRGPGGPNEKLFF. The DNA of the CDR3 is TGTGCCAGCACGCGGGGCCCAGGGGGGCCTAATGAAAAACTGTTTTTT.

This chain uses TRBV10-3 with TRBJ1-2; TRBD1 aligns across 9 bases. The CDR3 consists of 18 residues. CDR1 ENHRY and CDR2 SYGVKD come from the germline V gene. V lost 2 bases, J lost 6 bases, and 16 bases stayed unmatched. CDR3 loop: CAISEPFRTVQGADGYTF. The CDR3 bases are TGTGCCATCAGTGAGCCCTTCAGAACGGTACAGGGGGCTGATGGCTACACCTTC.

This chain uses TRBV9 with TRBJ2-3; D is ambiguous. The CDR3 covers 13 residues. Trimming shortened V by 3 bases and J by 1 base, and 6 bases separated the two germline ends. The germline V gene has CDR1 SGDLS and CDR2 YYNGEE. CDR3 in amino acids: CASSEHGTDTQYF. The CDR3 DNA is TGTGCCAGCAGCGAGCACGGCACAGATACGCAGTATTTT.